These T cell receptor beta chains were read from a single sample in a study of T-cell memory formation after mild COVID-19. TCRdb re-called the 5' RACE reads through MiXCR, storing one row per CDR3 protein. There are 130,000 to 150,000 distinct CDR3 sequences in the sample; around 5.8% occur only once, and around 1.9% lies in the top ten. The specimen was PBMCs or a T cell subset sorted from them (not recorded which). The receptors shown here come from an adult woman who had mild COVID-19 (a few samples of this study predate the infection). Cell type and time point are not known. The conserved cysteine and the conserved F or W are not part of the CDR3 here. D genes are given only for firm matches.

CDR3,J,D,V
SARELISTDTQY,TRBJ2-3,NA,TRBV20-1
ASSSQDRGDETQY,TRBJ2-5,TRBD1,TRBV6-2/TRBV6-3
ASSWAAETQY,TRBJ2-5,NA,TRBV2
ASLPARGGKSYEQY,TRBJ2-7,NA,TRBV6-2/TRBV6-3
ASSVGPGTKYEQY,TRBJ2-7,NA,TRBV9
ASSQTGTGTNEQY,TRBJ2-7,TRBD1,TRBV5-1
ASSLIISGQETQY,TRBJ2-5,NA,TRBV4-2
ASSLGPVPSGNTIY,TRBJ1-3,NA,TRBV7-6
ASSRDAGTDTQY,TRBJ2-3,NA,TRBV5-5
ASSPGPEGETQY,TRBJ2-5,NA,TRBV5-1
ASSLVDRDNTEAF,TRBJ1-1,TRBD1,TRBV5-1
AISPGAGPYNEQF,TRBJ2-1,TRBD2,TRBV10-3
ASSLSLAGGNEQF,TRBJ2-1,TRBD2,TRBV7-2
ASSPPGKRGNTGELF,TRBJ2-2,TRBD2,TRBV4-2
ASSLDTGQVSYEQY,TRBJ2-7,NA,TRBV5-1
ASSEEDPKKTQY,TRBJ2-5,NA,TRBV2
ASSFFGSVSGNEQF,TRBJ2-1,NA,TRBV3-1
ASSRRGGSYNEQF,TRBJ2-1,TRBD2,TRBV3-1
ASSPGVGRTDTQY,TRBJ2-3,NA,TRBV5-1
ASSPFRGIRETQY,TRBJ2-5,NA,TRBV3-1